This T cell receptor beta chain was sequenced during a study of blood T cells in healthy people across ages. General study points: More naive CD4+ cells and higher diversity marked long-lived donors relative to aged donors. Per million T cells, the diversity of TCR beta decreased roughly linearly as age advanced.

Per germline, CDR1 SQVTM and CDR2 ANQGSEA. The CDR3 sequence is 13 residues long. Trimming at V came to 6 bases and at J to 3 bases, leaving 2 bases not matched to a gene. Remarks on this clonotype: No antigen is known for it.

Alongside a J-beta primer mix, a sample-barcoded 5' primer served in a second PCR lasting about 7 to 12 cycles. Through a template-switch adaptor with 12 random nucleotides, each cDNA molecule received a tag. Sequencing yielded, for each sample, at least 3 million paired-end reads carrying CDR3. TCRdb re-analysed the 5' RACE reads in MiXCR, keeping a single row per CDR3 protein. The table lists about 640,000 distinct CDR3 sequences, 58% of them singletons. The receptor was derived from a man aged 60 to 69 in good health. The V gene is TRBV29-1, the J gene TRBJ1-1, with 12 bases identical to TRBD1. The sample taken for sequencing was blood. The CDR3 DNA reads TGCAGCGTGGGACAGGGGGCGGACACTGAAGCTTTCTTT. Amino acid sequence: CSVGQGADTEAFF.